The rows below give T cell receptor beta chains drawn from one sample of a study of T cells expressing NK-cell markers. TCRdb re-called the 5' RACE reads; every CDR3 protein appears as one record, without DNA. This sample's clone table lists approximately 440,000 distinct CDR3 sequences. Source material: blood T cells: a sorted CD56 or NKG2C T cell subset, CD4+ or CD8+ T cells, or bulk PBMC T cells (not recorded which). The receptors were gathered from a woman in her 50s in good health. The CDR3 runs from the conserved cysteine through the conserved F or W. Fields, in order: V gene, J gene, CDR3 protein.

TRBV4-2	TRBJ2-5	CASSQGEAPYQETQYF
TRBV24-1	TRBJ2-1	CATSDDGYYNEQFF
TRBV29-1	TRBJ1-2	CSVEDRGGLYGYTF
TRBV24-1	TRBJ2-3	CATSELAGKSDTQYF
TRBV6-2/TRBV6-3	TRBJ2-7	CASFNAFPYEQYF
TRBV14	TRBJ2-1	CASSQAVGLAEDNEQFF
TRBV7-2	TRBJ2-1	CASRTSGRAAEQFF
TRBV20-1	TRBJ2-1	CSARLLTSGRNEQFF
TRBV20-1	TRBJ1-1	CSAKRATPNTEAFF
TRBV5-5	TRBJ2-4	CASSRSPGLAKNIQYF
TRBV11-2	TRBJ2-5	CASSLSGQGVQTQYF
TRBV7-9	TRBJ2-1	CASSGGISYNEQFF
TRBV7-2	TRBJ2-1	CASSLDLLLHNEQFF
TRBV7-2	TRBJ2-3	CASSLRGGPADTQYF
TRBV7-9	TRBJ1-3	CASSGSVSSGNTIYF
TRBV29-1	TRBJ1-1	CSVASKKNTEAFF
TRBV5-1	TRBJ1-2	CASSSPGQGRYGYTF
TRBV20-1	TRBJ2-3	CSARDPFFGTDTQYF
TRBV3-1	TRBJ2-5	CASSQSEWASGRGQETQYF
TRBV7-2	TRBJ2-3	CASSLMSGSTDTQYF
TRBV14	TRBJ1-1	CASSQLLGLGDTEAFF
TRBV12-3/TRBV12-4	TRBJ2-7	CASSLRAGKIGEQYF
TRBV24-1	TRBJ2-3	CATSGAGGPATQYF
TRBV29-1	TRBJ2-3	CSVAQGPDTQYF
TRBV3-1	TRBJ1-2	CASSQGHPRVGYGYTF
TRBV29-1	TRBJ1-1	CSGRPTPNTEAFF
TRBV7-7	TRBJ2-2	CASSLRAGGSGELFF
TRBV19	TRBJ2-7	CATASGSYEQYF